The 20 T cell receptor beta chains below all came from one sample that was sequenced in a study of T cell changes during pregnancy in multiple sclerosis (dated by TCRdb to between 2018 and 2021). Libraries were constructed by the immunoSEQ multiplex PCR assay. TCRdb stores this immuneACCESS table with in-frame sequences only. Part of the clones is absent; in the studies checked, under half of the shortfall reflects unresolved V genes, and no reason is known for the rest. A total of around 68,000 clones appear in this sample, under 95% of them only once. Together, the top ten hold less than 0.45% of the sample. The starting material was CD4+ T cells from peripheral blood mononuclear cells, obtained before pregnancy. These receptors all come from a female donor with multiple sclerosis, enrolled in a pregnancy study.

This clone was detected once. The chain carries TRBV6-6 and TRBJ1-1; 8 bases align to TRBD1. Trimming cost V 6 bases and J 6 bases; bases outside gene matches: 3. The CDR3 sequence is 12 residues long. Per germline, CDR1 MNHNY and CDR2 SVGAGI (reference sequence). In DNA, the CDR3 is TGTGCCAGCAGCCAGGGGGCCTCTGAAGCTTTCTTT. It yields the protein CASSQGASEAFF.

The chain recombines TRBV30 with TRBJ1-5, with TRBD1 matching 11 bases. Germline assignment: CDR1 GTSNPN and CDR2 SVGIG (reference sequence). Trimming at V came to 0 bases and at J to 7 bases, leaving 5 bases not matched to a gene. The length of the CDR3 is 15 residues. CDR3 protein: CAWSVRTGGGQPQHF. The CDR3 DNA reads TGTGCCTGGAGTGTAAGGACAGGGGGCGGCCAGCCCCAGCATTTT.

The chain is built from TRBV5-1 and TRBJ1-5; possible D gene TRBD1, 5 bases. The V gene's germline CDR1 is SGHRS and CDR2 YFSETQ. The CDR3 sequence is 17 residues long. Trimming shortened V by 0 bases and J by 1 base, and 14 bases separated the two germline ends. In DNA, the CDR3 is TGCGCCAGCAGCTTGGGGGCAGGGACTCACAGCAATCAGCCCCAGCATTTT. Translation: CASSLGAGTHSNQPQHF.

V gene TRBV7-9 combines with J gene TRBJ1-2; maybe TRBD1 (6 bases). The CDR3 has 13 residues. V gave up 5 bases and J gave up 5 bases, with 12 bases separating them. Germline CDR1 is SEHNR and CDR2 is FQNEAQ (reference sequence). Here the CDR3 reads CASSPTGKYGYTF. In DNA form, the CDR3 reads TGTGCCAGCAGCCCGACAGGCAAATATGGCTACACCTTC.

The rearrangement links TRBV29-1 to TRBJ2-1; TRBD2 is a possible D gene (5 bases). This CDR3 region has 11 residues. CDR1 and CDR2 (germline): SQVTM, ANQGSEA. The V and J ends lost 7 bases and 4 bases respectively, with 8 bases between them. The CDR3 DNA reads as TGCAGCGCCCGGGGATACAATGAGCAGTTCTTC. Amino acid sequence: CSARGYNEQFF.

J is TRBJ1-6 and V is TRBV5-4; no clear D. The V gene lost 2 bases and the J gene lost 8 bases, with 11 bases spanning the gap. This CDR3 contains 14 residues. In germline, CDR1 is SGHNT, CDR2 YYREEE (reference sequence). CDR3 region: CASSFDKHDSPLHF. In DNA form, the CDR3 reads TGTGCCAGCAGCTTTGATAAACACGATTCACCCCTCCACTTT.

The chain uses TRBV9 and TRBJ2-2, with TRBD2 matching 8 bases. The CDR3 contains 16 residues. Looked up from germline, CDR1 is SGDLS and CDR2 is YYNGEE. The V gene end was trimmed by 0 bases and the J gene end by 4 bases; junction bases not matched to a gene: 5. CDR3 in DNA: TGTGCCAGCAGCGTAGCGGGGGGGCCACCCACCGGGGAGCTGTTTTTT. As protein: CASSVAGGPPTGELFF.

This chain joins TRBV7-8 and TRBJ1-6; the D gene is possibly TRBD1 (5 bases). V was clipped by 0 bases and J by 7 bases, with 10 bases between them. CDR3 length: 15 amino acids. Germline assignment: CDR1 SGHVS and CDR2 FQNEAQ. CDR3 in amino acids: CASSLASGVNSPLHF. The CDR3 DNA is TGTGCCAGCAGCTTAGCGTCGGGGGTCAATTCACCCCTCCACTTT.

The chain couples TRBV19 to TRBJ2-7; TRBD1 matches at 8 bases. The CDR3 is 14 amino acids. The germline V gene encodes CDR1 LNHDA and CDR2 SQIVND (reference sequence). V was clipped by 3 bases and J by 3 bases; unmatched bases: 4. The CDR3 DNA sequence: TGTGCCAGTAGTATTCACGGGACAGGCTACGAGCAGTACTTC. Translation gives CASSIHGTGYEQYF.

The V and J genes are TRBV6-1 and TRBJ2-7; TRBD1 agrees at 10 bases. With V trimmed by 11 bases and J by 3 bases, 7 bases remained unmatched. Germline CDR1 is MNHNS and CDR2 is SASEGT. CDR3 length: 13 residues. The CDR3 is CAVGQGTIYEQYF. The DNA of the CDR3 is TGTGCCGTGGGACAGGGGACGATCTACGAGCAGTACTTC.

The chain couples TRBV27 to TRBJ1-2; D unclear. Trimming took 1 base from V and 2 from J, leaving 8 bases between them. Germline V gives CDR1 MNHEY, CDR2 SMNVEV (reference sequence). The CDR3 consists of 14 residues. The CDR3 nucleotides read TGTGCCAGCAGTTTATTTGGGCAGAACTATGGCTACACCTTC. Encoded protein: CASSLFGQNYGYTF.

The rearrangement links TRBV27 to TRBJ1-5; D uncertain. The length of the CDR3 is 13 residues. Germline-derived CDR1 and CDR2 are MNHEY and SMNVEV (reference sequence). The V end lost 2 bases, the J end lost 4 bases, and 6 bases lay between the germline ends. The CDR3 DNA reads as TGTGCCAGCAGTTTAGCTCTAAATCAGCCCCAGCATTTT. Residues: CASSLALNQPQHF.

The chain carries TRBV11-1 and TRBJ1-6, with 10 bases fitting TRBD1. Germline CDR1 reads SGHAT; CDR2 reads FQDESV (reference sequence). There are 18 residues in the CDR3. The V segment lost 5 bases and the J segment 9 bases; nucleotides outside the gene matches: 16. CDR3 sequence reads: CASSHAATRDRGSSPLHF. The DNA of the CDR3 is TGTGCCAGCAGCCATGCGGCGACTAGGGACAGGGGTAGTTCACCCCTCCACTTT.

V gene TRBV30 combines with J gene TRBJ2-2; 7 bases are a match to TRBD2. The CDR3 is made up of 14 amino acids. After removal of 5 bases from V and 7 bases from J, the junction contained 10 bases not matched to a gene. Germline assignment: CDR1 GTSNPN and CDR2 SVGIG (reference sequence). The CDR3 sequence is CAWPPGTKYGELFF. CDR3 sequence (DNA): TGTGCCTGGCCCCCCGGGACTAAGTACGGGGAGCTGTTTTTT.

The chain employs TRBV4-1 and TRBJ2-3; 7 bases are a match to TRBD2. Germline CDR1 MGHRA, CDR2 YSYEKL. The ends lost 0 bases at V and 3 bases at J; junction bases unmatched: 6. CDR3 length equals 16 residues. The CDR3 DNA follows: TGCGCCAGCAGCCAAGATCTTGGACTAGGGACAGATACGCAGTATTTT. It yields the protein CASSQDLGLGTDTQYF.

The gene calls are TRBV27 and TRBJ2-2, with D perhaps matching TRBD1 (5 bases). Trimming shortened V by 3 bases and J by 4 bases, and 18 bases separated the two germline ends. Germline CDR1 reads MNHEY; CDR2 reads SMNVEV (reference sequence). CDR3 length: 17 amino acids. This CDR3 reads CASSFTPPGMATGELFF. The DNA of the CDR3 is TGTGCCAGCAGTTTCACCCCTCCAGGGATGGCCACCGGGGAGCTGTTTTTT.

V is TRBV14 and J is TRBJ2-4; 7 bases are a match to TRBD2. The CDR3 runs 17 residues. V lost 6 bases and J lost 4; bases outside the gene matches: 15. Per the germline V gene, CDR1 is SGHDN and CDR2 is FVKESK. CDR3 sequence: CASSPLGGTGQKNIQYF. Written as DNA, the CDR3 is TGTGCCAGCAGTCCCCTGGGGGGGACGGGCCAGAAAAACATTCAGTACTTC.

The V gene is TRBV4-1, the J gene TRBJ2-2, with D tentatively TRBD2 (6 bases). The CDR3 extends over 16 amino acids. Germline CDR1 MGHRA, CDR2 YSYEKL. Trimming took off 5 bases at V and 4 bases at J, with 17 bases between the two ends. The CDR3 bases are TGCGCCAGCAGCGCGGGGCAGGGTATAAGCACCGGGGAGCTGTTTTTT. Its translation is CASSAGQGISTGELFF.

CDR3 coding DNA: TGTGCCATCAGTGAGTCGGAGGTGGGAGGTCAGCCCCAGCATTTT. Protein sequence: CAISESEVGGQPQHF. This chain joins TRBV10-3 and TRBJ1-5; no clear D. Germline CDR1 and CDR2: ENHRY and SYGVKD. Deletions cut 0 bases from V and 6 bases from J, with 12 bases between. The CDR3 loop spans 15 amino acids.

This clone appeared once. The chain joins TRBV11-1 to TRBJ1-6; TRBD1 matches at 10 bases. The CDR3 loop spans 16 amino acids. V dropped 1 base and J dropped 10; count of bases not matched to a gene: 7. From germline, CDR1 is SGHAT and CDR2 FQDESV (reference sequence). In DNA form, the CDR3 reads TGTGCCAGCAGCTTAGACCGGGACAGGGGTGGGTCACCCCTCCACTTT. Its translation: CASSLDRDRGGSPLHF.